These 21 T cell receptor beta chains share one sample of origin, sequenced in a study of T cell responses to AZD1222 COVID-19 vaccine (dated by TCRdb to 2020 to 2022). Library construction relied on the immunoSEQ multiplex PCR assay. What TCRdb holds here is the immuneACCESS table cut down to in-frame rearrangements. Part of the clones is not present; checked against another copy, under half of the missing clones reflect an unresolved V gene, and the others are unexplained. Present in this sample are some 140,000 clones, approximately 90% of which were seen just once. 5% to 6.5% of the sample comes from the top ten. Reading the label with the study, this specimen's time point is: baseline before first vaccination. The sample here was peripheral blood, taken on day 0 of AZD1222 vaccination. These receptor sequences come from an adult in good health.

The chain is built from TRBV6-5 and TRBJ1-1; unclear D gene. The CDR3 length is 16 residues. From germline, CDR1 is MNHEY and CDR2 SVGAGI. Between the trimmed V and J ends, which lost 0 bases and 1 base, there was a span of 12 bases. This chain's CDR3 is CASSYSPNPRNTEAFF. CDR3 coding DNA: TGTGCCAGCAGTTACTCGCCAAATCCACGGAACACTGAAGCTTTCTTT.

V gene TRBV29-1 combines with J gene TRBJ2-1, with D perhaps assigned TRBD1 or TRBD2 (5 bases each). CDR1 SQVTM and CDR2 ANQGSEA come from the germline V gene. The germline V and J ends were trimmed by 6 bases and 7 bases, with 16 bases remaining between them. This CDR3 has 13 residues. CDR3 in DNA: TGCAGCGTCCTAGGTAGAGGGACGAATGAGCAGTTCTTC. It is translated as CSVLGRGTNEQFF.

This clone was detected only once. This chain uses TRBV30 with TRBJ1-4, with a possible D match to TRBD1 (5 bases). V dropped 0 bases and J dropped 6 bases, with 11 bases sitting between them. The CDR3 runs to 14 residues. The germline CDR1 and CDR2 sequences are GTSNPN and SVGIG (reference sequence). The CDR3 DNA is TGTGCCTGGAGTGTAAAAGGGGCCGATGAAAAACTGTTTTTT. As protein: CAWSVKGADEKLFF.

The rearrangement links TRBV7-6 to TRBJ2-1, with 12 bases identical to TRBD2. CDR1 SGHVS and CDR2 FNYEAQ come from the germline V gene. The V and J ends lost 2 bases and 8 bases, in that order; junction bases with no gene match: 7. This CDR3 is 16 amino acids long. DNA of the CDR3: TGTGCCAGCAGCTTACTAGCGGGAGGGCGGTCAGATGAGCAGTTCTTC. The encoded protein is CASSLLAGGRSDEQFF. The whole variable domain, remainder taken from reference TRBV7-6 and TRBJ2-1, is GAGVSQSPRYKVTKRGQDVALRCDPISGHVSLYWYRQALGQGPEFLTYFNYEAQQDKSGLPNDRFSAERPEGSISTLTIQRTEQRDSAMYRCASSLLAGGRSDEQFFGPGTRLTVL.

This clone was seen a single time. The gene calls are TRBV30 and TRBJ2-7; D might be TRBD1 (6 bases). The CDR3 is 14 residues long. Germline CDR1 is GTSNPN and CDR2 is SVGIG (reference sequence). Trimming stripped 0 bases from V and 2 bases from J, with 11 bases between. Here the CDR3 reads CAWSVGGLPYEQYF. The DNA for the CDR3 is TGTGCCTGGAGTGTAGGGGGTCTACCCTACGAGCAGTACTTC. Based on the CDR3 plus reference TRBV30 and TRBJ2-7, the full variable domain is SQTIHQWPATLVQPVGSPLSLECTVEGTSNPNLYWYRQAAGRGLQLLFYSVGIGQISSEVPQNLSASRPQDRQFILSSKKLLLSDSGFYLCAWSVGGLPYEQYFGPGTRLTVT.

The chain is built from TRBV7-9 and TRBJ2-7, with 9 bases that match TRBD1. Germline CDR1 is SEHNR and CDR2 is FQNEAQ (reference sequence). V shed 2 bases and J 5 bases; nucleotides not matched to a gene: 7. The length of the CDR3 is 15 residues. The DNA of the CDR3 is TGTGCCAGCAGCTTACAAAGGACAGGGGTCCACGAGCAGTACTTC. Translation gives CASSLQRTGVHEQYF.

V gene TRBV27 combines with J gene TRBJ1-1; D is unresolved. V was clipped by 3 bases and J by 5 bases, with 10 bases between them. The germline gives CDR1 MNHEY, CDR2 SMNVEV (reference sequence). The CDR3 is made up of 13 amino acids. The CDR3 spells CASSFIGQTEAFF. In DNA form, the CDR3 reads TGTGCCAGCAGTTTTATAGGTCAGACTGAAGCTTTCTTT.

The rearrangement joins TRBV19 to TRBJ1-1, with D perhaps matching TRBD1 (6 bases). The V gene's germline CDR1 is LNHDA and CDR2 SQIVND (reference sequence). This CDR3 region has 13 residues. The ends were cut back, 4 bases at V and 4 bases at J, with 10 bases in the middle. The CDR3 DNA is TGTGCCAGTAGTAAACAGGGAATCACTGAAGCTTTCTTT. Encoded protein: CASSKQGITEAFF.

The chain is built from TRBV29-1 and TRBJ2-1, with 7 bases identical to TRBD2. With V trimmed by 1 base and J by 0 bases, 15 bases remained unmatched. The germline gives CDR1 SQVTM, CDR2 ANQGSEA. CDR3 length equals 19 residues. CDR3 nucleotides: TGCAGCGTTGAAGGTGTGACGTCCAGGCGGGGGAACTCCTACAATGAGCAGTTCTTC. It is translated as CSVEGVTSRRGNSYNEQFF.

The chain has TRBV28 and TRBJ1-2; D is undetermined. The germline V gene encodes CDR1 MDHEN and CDR2 SYDVKM. The CDR3 extends over 11 amino acids. The germline V and J ends were trimmed by 6 bases and 14 bases, with 16 bases remaining between them. Here the CDR3 DNA reads TGTGCCAGCAGCTCCGAATCCTCGCATACCTTC. It is translated as CASSSESSHTF.

This chain links TRBV27 with TRBJ2-7, with 10 bases aligning to TRBD2. Per germline, CDR1 MNHEY and CDR2 SMNVEV (reference sequence). The junction had 6 bases not matched to a gene; V was cut back by 4 bases and J by 0 bases. The CDR3 runs to 16 residues. CDR3 amino acids: CASSSLTSGPSYEQYF. The CDR3 coding sequence is TGTGCCAGCAGTTCCCTGACTAGCGGGCCCTCCTACGAGCAGTACTTC.

The V and J genes are TRBV7-2 and TRBJ1-2; D remains unclear. The V end lost 5 bases, the J end lost 3 bases, and 4 bases lay between the germline ends. The CDR3 contains 11 residues. CDR1 and CDR2 from the germline V gene are SGHTA and FQGNSA. CDR3 in DNA: TGTGCCAGCAGCACTCACTATGGCTACACCTTC. The encoded protein is CASSTHYGYTF.

This chain links TRBV15 with TRBJ1-1, with D perhaps matching TRBD1 (5 bases). Germline CDR1 reads LNHNV; CDR2 reads YYDKDF (reference sequence). This CDR3 has 11 amino acids. V was trimmed by 5 bases and J by 8 bases, leaving 9 bases between them. The CDR3 bases are TGTGCCACCAGCCCAGGGCTCGAAGCTTTCTTT. Translation gives CATSPGLEAFF.

The V and J genes are TRBV7-8 and TRBJ1-2; D is perhaps TRBD1 (5 bases). V lost 5 bases, J lost 3 bases, and 16 bases lay in between. CDR1 is SGHVS, CDR2 FQNEAQ, per germline. This CDR3 has 15 amino acids. CDR3 region: CASSPGPGTDYGYTF. The CDR3 coding sequence is TGTGCCAGCAGCCCAGGACCGGGGACGGACTATGGCTACACCTTC.

The V and J genes are TRBV7-9 and TRBJ2-5; D uncertain. Trimming removed 7 bases at V and 5 bases at J, with 17 bases between. The length of the CDR3 is 14 residues. From germline, CDR1 is SEHNR and CDR2 FQNEAQ (reference sequence). The CDR3: CASTPAQWRETQYF. The CDR3 bases are TGTGCCAGCACCCCCGCCCAGTGGCGGGAGACCCAGTACTTC.

The rearrangement joins TRBV10-2 to TRBJ2-1; D perhaps matches TRBD2 (5 bases). Trimming took off 6 bases at V and 6 bases at J, with 12 bases between the two ends. Per the germline V gene, CDR1 is WSHSY and CDR2 is SAAADI. The CDR3 contains 13 residues. The DNA for the CDR3 is TGCGCCAGCAGGGAGGACGCCCTCAATGAGCAGTTCTTC. It encodes CASREDALNEQFF.

J is TRBJ2-2 and V is TRBV4-2; TRBD2 matches at 9 bases. J lost 6 bases, V lost 0 bases, and 2 bases had no gene match. The germline gives CDR1 LGHNA, CDR2 YNFKEQ. The CDR3 has 15 amino acids. The CDR3 DNA sequence: TGTGCCAGCAGCCAAGAAGCGGGAGGCGCCGGGGAGCTGTTTTTT. Protein sequence: CASSQEAGGAGELFF.

The V and J genes are TRBV4-2 and TRBJ2-7; TRBD1 might be the D (5 bases). The CDR3 is 16 amino acids. The germline V and J ends were trimmed by 0 bases and 1 base, with 13 bases remaining between them. Looked up from germline, CDR1 is LGHNA and CDR2 is YNFKEQ. The CDR3 reads CASSQDFGTGSYEQYF. In DNA, the CDR3 is TGTGCCAGCAGCCAAGATTTTGGAACAGGTTCCTACGAGCAGTACTTC.

The rearrangement links TRBV15 to TRBJ1-1; unclear D gene. CDR1 and CDR2 (germline): LNHNV, YYDKDF (reference sequence). Trimming took off 0 bases at V and 3 bases at J, with 14 bases between the two ends. The CDR3 is 16 residues long. The CDR3: CATSRDQGPRDTEAFF. The CDR3 region has the DNA TGTGCCACCAGCAGAGATCAAGGTCCTAGGGACACTGAAGCTTTCTTT.

The gene calls are TRBV11-2 and TRBJ2-1; D may correspond to TRBD1 or TRBD2 (5 bases each). The CDR3 is made up of 15 amino acids. The V gene lost 5 bases and the J gene lost 0 bases, with 11 bases spanning the gap. In germline, CDR1 is SGHAT, CDR2 FQNNGV. The CDR3 sequence is CASSRDGSSYNEQFF. The CDR3 coding sequence is TGTGCCAGCAGCCGGGACGGAAGCTCCTACAATGAGCAGTTCTTC.

CDR3 in DNA: TGTGCCAGCAGTTACCCGGGGGTAGCGGGCTTAGAGACCCAGTACTTC. Protein product: CASSYPGVAGLETQYF. The V and J genes are TRBV6-2 or TRBV6-3 and TRBJ2-5; 7 positions agree with TRBD2. Germline assignment: CDR1 MNHEY and CDR2 SVGEGT. This CDR3 spans 16 amino acids. Trimming cost V 2 bases and J 4 bases; bases outside gene matches: 10.